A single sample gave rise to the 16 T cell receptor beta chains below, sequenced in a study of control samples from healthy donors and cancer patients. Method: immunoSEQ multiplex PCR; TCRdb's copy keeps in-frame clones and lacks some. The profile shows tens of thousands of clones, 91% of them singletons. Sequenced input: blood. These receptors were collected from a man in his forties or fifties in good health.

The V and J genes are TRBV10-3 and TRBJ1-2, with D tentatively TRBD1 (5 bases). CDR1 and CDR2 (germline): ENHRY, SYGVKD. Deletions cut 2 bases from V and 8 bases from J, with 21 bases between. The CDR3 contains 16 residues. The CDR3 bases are TGTGCCATCAGTGAGCCCGTAGACGGGGGGGAAGGGGGCTACACCTTC. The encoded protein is CAISEPVDGGEGGYTF.

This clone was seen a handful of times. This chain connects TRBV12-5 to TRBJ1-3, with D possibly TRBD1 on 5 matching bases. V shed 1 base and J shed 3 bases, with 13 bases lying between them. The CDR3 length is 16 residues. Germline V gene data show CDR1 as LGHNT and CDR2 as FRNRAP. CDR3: CASGLGGGRNGNTIYF. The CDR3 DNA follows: TGTGCTAGTGGTTTGGGTGGGGGGAGAAATGGAAACACCATATATTTT.

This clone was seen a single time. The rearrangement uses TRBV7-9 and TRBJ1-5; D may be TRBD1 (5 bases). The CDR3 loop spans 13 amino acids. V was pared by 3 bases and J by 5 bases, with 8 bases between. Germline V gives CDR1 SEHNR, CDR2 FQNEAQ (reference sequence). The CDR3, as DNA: TGTGCCAGCAGCTTCCAGGGTGATCAGCCCCAGCATTTT. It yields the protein CASSFQGDQPQHF.

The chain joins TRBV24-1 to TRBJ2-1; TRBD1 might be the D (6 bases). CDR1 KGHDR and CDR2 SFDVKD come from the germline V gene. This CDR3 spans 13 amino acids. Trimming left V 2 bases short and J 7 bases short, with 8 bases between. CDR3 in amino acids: CATSDWDMNEQFF. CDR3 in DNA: TGTGCCACCAGTGATTGGGACATGAATGAGCAGTTCTTC.

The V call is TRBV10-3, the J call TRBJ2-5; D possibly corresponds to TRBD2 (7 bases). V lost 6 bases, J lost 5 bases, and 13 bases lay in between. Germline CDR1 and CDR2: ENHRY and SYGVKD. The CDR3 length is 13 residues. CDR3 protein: CAISGGPGETQYF. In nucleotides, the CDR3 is TGTGCCATCAGCGGGGGGCCTGGGGAGACCCAGTACTTC.

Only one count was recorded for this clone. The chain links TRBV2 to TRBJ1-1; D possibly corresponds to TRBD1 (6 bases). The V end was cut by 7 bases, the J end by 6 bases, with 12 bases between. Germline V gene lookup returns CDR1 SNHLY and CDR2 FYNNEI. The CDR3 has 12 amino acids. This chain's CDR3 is CASNADRPEAFF. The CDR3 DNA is TGTGCCAGCAACGCAGACAGGCCTGAAGCTTTCTTT.

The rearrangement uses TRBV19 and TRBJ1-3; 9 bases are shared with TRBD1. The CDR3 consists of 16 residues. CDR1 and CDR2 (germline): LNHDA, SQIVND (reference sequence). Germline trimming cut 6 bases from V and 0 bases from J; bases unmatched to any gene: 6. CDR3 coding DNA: TGTGCCAGTAGGACCGGGACAGGGACCTCTGGAAACACCATATATTTT. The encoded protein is CASRTGTGTSGNTIYF.

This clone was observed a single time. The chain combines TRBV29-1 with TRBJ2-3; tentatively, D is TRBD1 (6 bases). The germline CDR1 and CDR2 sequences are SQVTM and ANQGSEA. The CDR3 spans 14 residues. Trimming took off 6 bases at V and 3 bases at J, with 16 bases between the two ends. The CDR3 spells CSVQPGTPTDTQYF. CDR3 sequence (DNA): TGCAGCGTACAACCCGGGACACCGACAGATACGCAGTATTTT.

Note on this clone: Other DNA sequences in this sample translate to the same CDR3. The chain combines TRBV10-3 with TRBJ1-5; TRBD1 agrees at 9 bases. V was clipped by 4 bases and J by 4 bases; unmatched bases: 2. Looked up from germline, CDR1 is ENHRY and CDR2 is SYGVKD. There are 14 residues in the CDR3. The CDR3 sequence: CAISADRGNQPQHF. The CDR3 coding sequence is TGTGCCATCAGTGCAGACAGGGGGAATCAGCCCCAGCATTTT.

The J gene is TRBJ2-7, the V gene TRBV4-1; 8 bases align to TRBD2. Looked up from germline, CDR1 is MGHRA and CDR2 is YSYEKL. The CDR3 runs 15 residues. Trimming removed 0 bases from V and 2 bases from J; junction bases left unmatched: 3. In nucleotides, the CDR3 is TGCGCCAGCAGCCAAGAACAGCGGGGGCCCTACGAGCAGTACTTC. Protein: CASSQEQRGPYEQYF.

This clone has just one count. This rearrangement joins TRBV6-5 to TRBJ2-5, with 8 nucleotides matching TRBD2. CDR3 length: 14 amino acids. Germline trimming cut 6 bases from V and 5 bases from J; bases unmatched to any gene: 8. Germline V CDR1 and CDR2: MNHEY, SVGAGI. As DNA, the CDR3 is TGTGCCAGCAGGAGAGCGGGGGCAGGGGAGACCCAGTACTTC. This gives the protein CASRRAGAGETQYF.

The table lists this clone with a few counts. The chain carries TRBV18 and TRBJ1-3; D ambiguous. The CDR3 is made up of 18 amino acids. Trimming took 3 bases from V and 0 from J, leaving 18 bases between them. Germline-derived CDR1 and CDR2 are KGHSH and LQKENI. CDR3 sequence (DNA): TGTGCCAGCTCACCGATCGGAGTGTCCCTTATCTCTGGAAACACCATATATTTT. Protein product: CASSPIGVSLISGNTIYF.

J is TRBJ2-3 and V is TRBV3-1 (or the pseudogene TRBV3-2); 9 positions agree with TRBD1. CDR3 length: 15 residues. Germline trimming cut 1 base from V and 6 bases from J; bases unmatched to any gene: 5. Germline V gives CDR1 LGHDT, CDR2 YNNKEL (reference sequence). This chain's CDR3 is CASSQAGTGYDTQYF. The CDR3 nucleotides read TGTGCCAGCAGCCAAGCCGGGACAGGGTACGATACGCAGTATTTT.

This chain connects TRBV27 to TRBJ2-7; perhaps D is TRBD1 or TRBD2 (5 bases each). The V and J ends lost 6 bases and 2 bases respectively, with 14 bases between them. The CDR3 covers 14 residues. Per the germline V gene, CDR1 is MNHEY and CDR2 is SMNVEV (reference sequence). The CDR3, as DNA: TGTGCCAGCAGCGGGACGGGAAGGACCTACGAGCAGTACTTC. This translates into CASSGTGRTYEQYF.

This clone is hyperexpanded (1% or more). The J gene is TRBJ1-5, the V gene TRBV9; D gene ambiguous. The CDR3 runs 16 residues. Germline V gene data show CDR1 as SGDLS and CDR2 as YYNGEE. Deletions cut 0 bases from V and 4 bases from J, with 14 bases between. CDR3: CASSVGRETGNQPQHF. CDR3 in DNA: TGTGCCAGCAGCGTAGGGCGGGAAACGGGGAATCAGCCCCAGCATTTT. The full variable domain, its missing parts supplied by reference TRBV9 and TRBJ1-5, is DSGVTQTPKHLITATGQRVTLRCSPRSGDLSVYWYQQSLDQGLQFLIQYYNGEERAKGNILERFSAQQFPDLHSELNLSSLELGDSALYFCASSVGRETGNQPQHFGDGTRLSIL.

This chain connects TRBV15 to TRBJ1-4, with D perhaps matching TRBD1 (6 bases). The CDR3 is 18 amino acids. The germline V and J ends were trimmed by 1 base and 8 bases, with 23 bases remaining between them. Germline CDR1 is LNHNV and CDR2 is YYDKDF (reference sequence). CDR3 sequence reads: CATSRVPGGSEGDEKLFF. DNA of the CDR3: TGTGCCACCAGCAGAGTCCCGGGTGGTTCAGAGGGGGACGAAAAACTGTTTTTT.